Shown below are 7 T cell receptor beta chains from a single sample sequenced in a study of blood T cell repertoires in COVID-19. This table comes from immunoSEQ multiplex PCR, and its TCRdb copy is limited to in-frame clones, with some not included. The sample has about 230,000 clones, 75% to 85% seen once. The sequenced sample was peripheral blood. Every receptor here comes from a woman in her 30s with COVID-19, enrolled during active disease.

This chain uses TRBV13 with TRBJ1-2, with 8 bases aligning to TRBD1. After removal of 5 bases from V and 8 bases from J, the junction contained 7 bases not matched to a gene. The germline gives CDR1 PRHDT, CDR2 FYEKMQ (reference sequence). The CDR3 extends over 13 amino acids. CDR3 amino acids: CASSGQGMKGYTF. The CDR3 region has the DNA TGTGCCAGCAGCGGACAGGGAATGAAGGGCTACACCTTC.

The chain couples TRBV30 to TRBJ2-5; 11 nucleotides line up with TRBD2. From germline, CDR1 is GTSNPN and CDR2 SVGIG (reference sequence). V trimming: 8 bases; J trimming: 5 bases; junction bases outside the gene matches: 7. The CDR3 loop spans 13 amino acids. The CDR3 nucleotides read TGTGCCGGTACACTAGCGGGAGTGGAGACCCAGTACTTC. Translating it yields CAGTLAGVETQYF.

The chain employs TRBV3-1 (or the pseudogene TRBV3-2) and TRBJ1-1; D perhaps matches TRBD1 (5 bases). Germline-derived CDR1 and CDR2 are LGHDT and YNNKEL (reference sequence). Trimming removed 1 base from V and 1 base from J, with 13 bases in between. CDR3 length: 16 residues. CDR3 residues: CASSQASGRGNTEAFF. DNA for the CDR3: TGTGCCAGCAGCCAAGCGTCAGGAAGGGGGAACACTGAAGCTTTCTTT.

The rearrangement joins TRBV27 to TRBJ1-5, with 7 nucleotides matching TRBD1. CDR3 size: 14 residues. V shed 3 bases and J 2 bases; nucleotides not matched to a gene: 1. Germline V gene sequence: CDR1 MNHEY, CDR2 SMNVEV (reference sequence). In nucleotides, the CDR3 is TGTGCCAGCAGTTTTACAGGGGGCAATCAGCCCCAGCATTTT. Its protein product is CASSFTGGNQPQHF.

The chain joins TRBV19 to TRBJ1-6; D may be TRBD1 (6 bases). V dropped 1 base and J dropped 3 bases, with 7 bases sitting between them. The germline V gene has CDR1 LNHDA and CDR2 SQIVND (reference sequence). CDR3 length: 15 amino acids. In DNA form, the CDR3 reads TGTGCCAGTAGTATAGCGGACAGCTATAATTCACCCCTCCACTTT. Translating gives CASSIADSYNSPLHF.

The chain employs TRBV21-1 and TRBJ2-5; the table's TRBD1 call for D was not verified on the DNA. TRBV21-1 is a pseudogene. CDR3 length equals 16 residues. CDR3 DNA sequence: TGTGCCAGCAGCGCGCGCCGAAGGACAGGCGAGTCCACCCAGTACTTC. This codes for CASSARRRTGESTQYF.

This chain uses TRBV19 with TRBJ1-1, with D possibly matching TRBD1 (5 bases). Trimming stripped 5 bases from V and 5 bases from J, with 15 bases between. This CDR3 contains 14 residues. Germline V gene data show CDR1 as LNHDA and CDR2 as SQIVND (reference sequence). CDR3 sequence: CASSRRVRETEAFF. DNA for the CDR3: TGTGCCAGTAGTCGCAGGGTTCGTGAGACTGAAGCTTTCTTT.